This T cell receptor beta chain was captured in a study of blood T cell repertoires in COVID-19 (TCRdb year 2020). Notes on the research overall: The collaborator samples originated in the United States, Italy and Spain and spanned the acute and convalescent phases of COVID-19. The prospective study material was composed of cDNA or gDNA derived from T cells, B-cell-depleted T cells, or PBMCs. The dataset comprised deeply sampled blood TCRbeta repertoires from subjects exposed to, actively infected with, or recovered from COVID-19. A freely available public database, intended as a resource for researchers studying the immune response to SARS-CoV-2, is where the repertoires were released. The samples were drawn from the first 160 participants of the ongoing ImmuneRACE study and from 950 to 1,500 subjects provided by 6 global collaborators. Nearly every sample came with metadata listing a de-identified subject ID, COVID-19 status, age in years and sex. Where available, HLA class I and class II types were obtained from metadata supplied by the sample provider rather than from assay-based typing. Overall results and qualifications from the work: The amount of clinical and demographic metadata varied by source and participant and was provided uncurated.

CDR1 and CDR2 (LGHDT, YNNKEL) derive from the germline V gene (reference sequence). There are 14 amino acids in the CDR3, from cysteine to phenylalanine inclusive. Here the CDR3 DNA is all that survives: 42 bases in frame from base 1. Trimming takes 5 bases from V and 6 bases from J, and the germline ends sit 17 bases apart. TCRbeta CDR3 regions were amplified from genomic DNA using the immunoSEQ Assay, a bias-controlled multiplex PCR. For the original study's pipeline: The number of nucleated cells in each sample was estimated by amplification of reference gene primers within the assay. To quantify the absolute abundance of each unique TCRbeta CDR3 rearrangement, sequence reads were collapsed and filtered. For each sample, productive Simpson clonality was calculated as the square root of Simpson's diversity index across productive rearrangements. Held by TCRdb, this immuneACCESS table contains in-frame sequences only and omits some clones. Under half of the omission traces to an unresolved V gene where checked; the cause of the rest is unknown. V and J calls and clone size are copied from that table; D and trimming were computed from the DNA. This sample gives tens of thousands of clones in total; 75% to 90% of them show up just once. Clones ranked in the top ten supply about an eighth of the sample.

On this clone: It lacks a known antigen. The sample holds no much larger clone one base away, and base qualities are not on file.

The collaborating institutions used their own protocols to collect whole blood in K2EDTA tubes. For TCRbeta analysis, collaborator samples were shipped as frozen whole blood, as isolated PBMCs, or as DNA extracted from either sample type. The sequence was collected from a human donor in a cohort sampled during active COVID-19. Sequenced input: peripheral blood. The rearrangement joined TRBV3-1 (or the pseudogene TRBV3-2) to TRBJ2-7; a weak D assignment points to TRBD1 (6 bases agree). The CDR3 sequence is CASSGWGRPGEQYF. DNA sequence: TGTGCCAGCAGCGGGTGGGGGCGCCCCGGCGAGCAGTACTTC.